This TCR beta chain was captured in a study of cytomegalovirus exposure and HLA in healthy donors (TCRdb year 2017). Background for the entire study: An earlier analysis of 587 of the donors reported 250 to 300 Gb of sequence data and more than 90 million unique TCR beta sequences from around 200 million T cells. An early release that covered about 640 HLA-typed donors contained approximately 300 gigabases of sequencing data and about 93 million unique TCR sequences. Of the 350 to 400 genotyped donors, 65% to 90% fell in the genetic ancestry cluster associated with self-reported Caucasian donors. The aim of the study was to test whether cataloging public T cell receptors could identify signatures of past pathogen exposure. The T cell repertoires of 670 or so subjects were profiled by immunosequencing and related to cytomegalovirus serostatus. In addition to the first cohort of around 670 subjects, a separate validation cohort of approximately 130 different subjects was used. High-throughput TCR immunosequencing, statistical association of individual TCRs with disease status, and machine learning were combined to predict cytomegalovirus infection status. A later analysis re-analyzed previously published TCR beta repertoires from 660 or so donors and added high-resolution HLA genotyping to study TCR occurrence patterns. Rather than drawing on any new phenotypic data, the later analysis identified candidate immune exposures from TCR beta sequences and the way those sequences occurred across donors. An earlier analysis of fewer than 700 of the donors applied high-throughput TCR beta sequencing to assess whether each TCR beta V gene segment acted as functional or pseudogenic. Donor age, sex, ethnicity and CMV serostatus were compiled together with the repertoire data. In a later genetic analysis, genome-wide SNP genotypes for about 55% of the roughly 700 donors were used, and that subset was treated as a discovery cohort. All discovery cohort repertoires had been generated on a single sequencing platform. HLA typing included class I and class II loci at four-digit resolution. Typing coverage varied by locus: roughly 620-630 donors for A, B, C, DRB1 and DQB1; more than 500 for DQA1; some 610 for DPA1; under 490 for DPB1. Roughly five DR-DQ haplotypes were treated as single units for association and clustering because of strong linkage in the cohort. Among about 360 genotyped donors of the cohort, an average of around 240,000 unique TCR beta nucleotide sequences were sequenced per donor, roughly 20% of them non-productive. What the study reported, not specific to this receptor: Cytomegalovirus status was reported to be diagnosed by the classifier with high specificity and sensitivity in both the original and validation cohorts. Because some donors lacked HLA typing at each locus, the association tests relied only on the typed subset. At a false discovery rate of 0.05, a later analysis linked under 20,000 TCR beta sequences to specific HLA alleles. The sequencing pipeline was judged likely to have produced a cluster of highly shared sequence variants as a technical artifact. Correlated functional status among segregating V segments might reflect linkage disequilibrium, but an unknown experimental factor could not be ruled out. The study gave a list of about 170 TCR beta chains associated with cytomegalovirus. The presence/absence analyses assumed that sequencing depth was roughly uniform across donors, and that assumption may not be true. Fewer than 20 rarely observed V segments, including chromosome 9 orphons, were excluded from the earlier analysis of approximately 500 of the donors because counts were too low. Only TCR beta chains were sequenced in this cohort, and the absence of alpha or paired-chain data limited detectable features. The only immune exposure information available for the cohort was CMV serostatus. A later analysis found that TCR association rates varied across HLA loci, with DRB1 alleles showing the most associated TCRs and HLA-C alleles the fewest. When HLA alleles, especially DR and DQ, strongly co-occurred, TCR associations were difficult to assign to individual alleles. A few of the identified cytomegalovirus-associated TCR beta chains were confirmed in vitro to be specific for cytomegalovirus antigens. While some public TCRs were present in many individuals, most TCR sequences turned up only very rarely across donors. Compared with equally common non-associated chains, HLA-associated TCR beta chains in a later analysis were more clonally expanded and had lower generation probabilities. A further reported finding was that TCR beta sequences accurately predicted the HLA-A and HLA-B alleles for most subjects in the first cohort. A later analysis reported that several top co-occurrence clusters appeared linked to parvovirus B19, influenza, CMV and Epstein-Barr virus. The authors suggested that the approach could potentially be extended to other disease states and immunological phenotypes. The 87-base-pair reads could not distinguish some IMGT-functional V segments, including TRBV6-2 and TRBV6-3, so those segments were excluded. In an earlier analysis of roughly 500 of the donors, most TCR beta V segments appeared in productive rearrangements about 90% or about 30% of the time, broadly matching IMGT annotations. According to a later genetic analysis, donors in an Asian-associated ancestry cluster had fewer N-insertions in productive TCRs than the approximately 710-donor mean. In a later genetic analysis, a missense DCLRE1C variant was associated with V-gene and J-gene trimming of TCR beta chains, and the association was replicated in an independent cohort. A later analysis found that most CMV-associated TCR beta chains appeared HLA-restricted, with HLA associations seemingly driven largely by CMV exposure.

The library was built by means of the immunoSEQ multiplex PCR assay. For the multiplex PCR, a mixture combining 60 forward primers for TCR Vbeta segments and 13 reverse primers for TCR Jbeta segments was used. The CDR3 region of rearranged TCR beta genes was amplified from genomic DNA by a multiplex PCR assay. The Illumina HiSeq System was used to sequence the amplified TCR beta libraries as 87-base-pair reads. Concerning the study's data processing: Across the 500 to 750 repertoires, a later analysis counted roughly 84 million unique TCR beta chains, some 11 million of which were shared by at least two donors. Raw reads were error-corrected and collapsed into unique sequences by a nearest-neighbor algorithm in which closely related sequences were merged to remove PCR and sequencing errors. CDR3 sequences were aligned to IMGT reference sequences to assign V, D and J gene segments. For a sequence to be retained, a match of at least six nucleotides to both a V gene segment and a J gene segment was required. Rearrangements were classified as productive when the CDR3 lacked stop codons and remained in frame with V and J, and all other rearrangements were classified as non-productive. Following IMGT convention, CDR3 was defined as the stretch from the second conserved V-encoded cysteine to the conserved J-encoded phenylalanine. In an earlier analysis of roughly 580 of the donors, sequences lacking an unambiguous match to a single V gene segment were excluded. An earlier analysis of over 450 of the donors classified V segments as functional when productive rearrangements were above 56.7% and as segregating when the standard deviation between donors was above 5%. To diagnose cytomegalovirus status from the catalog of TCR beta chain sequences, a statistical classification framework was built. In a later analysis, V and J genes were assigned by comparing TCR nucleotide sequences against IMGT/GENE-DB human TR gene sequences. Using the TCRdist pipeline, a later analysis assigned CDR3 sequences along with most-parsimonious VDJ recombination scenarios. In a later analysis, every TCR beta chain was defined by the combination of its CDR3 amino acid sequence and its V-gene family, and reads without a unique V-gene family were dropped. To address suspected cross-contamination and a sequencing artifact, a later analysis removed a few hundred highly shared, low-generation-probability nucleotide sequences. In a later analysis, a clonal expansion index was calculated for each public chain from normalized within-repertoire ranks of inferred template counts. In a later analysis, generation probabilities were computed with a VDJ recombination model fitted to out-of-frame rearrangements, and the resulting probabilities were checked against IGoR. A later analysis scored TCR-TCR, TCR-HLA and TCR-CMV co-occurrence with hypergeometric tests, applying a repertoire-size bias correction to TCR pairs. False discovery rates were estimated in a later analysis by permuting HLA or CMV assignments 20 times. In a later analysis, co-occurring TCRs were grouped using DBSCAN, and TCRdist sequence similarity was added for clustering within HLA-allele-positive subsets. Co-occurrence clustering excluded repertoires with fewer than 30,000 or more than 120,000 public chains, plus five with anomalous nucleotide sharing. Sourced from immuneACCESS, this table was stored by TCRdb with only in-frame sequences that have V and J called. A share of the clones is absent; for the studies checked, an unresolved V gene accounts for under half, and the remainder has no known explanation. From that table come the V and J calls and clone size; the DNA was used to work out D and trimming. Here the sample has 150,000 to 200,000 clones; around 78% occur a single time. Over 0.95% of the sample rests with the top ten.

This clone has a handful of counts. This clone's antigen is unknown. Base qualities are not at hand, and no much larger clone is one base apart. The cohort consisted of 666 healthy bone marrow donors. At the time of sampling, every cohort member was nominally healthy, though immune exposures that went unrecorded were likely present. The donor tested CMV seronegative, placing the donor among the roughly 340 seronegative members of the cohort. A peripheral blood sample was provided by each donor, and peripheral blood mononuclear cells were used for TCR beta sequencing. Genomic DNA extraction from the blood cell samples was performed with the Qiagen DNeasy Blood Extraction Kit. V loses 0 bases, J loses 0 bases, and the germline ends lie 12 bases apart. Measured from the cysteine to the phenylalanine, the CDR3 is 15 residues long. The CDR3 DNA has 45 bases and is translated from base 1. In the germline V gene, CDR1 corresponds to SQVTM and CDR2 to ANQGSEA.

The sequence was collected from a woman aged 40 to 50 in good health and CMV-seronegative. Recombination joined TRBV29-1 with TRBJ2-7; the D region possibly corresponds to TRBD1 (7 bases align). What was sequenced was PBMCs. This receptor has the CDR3 CSVEEGQGGSYEQYF. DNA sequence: TGCAGCGTTGAAGAAGGGCAGGGGGGCTCCTACGAGCAGTACTTC.